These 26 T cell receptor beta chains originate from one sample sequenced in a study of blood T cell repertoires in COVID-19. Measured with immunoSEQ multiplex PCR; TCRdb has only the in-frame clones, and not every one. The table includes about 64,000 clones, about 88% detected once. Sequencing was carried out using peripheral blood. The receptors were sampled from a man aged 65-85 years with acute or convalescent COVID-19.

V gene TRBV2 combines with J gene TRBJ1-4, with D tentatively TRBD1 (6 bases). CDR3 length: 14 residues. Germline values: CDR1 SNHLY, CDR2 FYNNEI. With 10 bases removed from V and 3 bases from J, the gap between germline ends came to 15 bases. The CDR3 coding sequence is TGTGCCACTAAACAGGGTGGGGCTAATGAAAAACTGTTTTTT. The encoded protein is CATKQGGANEKLFF.

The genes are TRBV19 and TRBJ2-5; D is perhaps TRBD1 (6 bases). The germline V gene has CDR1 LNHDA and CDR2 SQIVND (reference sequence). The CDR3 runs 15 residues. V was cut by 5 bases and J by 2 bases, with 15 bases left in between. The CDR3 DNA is TGTGCCAGTAGTGGGTGGCAGGGGCTACAAGAGACCCAGTACTTC. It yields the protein CASSGWQGLQETQYF.

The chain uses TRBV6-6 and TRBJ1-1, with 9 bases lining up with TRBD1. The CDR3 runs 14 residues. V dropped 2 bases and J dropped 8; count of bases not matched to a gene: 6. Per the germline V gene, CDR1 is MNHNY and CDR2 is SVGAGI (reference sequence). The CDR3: CASSYPGQGPEAFF. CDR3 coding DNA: TGTGCCAGCAGTTACCCTGGACAGGGGCCCGAAGCTTTCTTT.

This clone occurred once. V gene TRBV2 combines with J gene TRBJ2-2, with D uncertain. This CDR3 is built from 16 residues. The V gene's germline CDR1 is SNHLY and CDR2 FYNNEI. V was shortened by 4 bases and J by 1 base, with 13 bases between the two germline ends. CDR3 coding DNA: TGTGCCAGCAGTGGGTACGAACAAAAGAACACCGGGGAGCTGTTTTTT. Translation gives CASSGYEQKNTGELFF.

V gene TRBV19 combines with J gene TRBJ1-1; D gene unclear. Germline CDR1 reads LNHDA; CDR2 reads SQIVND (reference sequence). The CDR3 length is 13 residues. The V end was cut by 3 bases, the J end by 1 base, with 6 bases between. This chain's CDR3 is CASSIGKNTEAFF. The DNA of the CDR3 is TGTGCCAGTAGTATCGGGAAGAACACTGAAGCTTTCTTT.

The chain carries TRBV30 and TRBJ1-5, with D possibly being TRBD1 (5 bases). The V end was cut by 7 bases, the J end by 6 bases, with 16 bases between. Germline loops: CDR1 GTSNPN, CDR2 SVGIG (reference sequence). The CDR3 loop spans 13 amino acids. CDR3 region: CAFTDSLFQPQHF. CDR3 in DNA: TGTGCCTTCACCGACAGTTTATTTCAGCCCCAGCATTTT.

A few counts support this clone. The CDR3 here is CATRDGTGTDQPQHF. Here the CDR3 DNA reads TGTGCCACCAGGGACGGGACAGGGACCGATCAGCCCCAGCATTTT. This sequence joins TRBV24-1 and TRBJ1-5, with 9 nucleotides matching TRBD1. CDR1 is KGHDR, CDR2 SFDVKD, per germline. The V and J ends lost 7 bases and 5 bases, in that order; junction bases with no gene match: 8. The CDR3 consists of 15 residues.

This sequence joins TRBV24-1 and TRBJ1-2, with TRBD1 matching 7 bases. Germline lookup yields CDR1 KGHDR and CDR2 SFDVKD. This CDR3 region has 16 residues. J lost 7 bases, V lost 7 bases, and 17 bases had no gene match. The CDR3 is CATSNGAYTGVGGYTF. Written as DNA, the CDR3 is TGTGCCACCAGCAACGGAGCTTACACAGGGGTGGGTGGCTACACCTTC.

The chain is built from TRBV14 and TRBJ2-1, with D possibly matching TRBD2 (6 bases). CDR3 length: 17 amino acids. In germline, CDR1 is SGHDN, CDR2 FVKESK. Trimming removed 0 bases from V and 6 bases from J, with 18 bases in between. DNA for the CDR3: TGTGCCAGCAGCCAAGATCTAGGACAACCCGGGGGCAATGAGCAGTTCTTC. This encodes CASSQDLGQPGGNEQFF.

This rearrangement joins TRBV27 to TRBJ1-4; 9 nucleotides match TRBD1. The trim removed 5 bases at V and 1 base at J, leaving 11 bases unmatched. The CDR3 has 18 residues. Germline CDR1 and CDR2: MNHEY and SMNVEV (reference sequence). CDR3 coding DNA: TGTGCCAGCAGTCCAGGACAGGGGCCTTTTGTAACTAATGAAAAACTGTTTTTT. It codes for CASSPGQGPFVTNEKLFF.

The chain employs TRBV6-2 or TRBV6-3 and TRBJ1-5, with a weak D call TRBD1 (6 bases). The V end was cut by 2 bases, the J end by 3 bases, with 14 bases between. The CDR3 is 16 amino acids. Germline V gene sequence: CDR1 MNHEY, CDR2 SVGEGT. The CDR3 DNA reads TGTGCCAGCAGTTACCCCCACGACAGGTTCAATCAGCCCCAGCATTTT. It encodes CASSYPHDRFNQPQHF.

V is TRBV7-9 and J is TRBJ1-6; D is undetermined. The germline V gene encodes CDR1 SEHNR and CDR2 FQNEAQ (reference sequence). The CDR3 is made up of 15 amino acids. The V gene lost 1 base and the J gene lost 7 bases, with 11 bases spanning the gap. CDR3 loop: CASSLVRGSNSPLHF. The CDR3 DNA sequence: TGTGCCAGCAGCTTAGTCCGGGGAAGCAATTCACCCCTCCACTTT.

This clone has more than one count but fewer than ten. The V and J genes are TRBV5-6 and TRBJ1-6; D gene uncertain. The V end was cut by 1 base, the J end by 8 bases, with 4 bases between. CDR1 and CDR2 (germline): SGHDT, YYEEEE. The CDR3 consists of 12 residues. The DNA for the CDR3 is TGTGCCAGCAGCTTGCGGTATTCACCCCTCCACTTT. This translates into CASSLRYSPLHF.

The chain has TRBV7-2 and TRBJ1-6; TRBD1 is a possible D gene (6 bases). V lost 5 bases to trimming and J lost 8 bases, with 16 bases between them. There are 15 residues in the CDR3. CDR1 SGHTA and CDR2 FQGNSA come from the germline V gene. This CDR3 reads CASSPTGRVDSPLHF. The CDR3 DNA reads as TGTGCCAGCAGCCCTACAGGGCGGGTTGATTCACCCCTCCACTTT. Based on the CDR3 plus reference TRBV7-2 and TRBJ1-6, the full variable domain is GAGVSQSPSNKVTEKGKDVELRCDPISGHTALYWYRQSLGQGLEFLIYFQGNSAPDKSGLPSDRFSAERTGGSVSTLTIQRTQQEDSAVYLCASSPTGRVDSPLHFGNGTRLTVT.

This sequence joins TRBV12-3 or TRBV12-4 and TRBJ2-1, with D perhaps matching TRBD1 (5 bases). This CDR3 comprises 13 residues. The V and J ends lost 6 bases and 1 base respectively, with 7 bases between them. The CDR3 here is CASRDTSYNEQFF. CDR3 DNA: TGTGCCAGCAGGGACACGTCCTACAATGAGCAGTTCTTC.

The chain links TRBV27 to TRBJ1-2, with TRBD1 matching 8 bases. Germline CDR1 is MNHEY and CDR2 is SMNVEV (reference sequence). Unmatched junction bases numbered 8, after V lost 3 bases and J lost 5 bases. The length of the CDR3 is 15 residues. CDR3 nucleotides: TGTGCCAGCAGTTTCCTCCGGGACAGGCTGTATGGCTACACCTTC. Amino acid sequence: CASSFLRDRLYGYTF.

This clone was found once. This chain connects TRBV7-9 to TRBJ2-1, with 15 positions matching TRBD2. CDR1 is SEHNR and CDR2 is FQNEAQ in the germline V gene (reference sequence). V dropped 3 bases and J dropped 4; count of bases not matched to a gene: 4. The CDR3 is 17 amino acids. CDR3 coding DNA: TGTGCCAGCAGCTTCGGACTAGCGGGGGGGAAATACAATGAGCAGTTCTTC. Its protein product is CASSFGLAGGKYNEQFF.

The CDR3 region has the DNA TGTGCCAGCAAAGGGACAGGGCCCACAACTAATGAAAAACTGTTTTTT. Translating it yields CASKGTGPTTNEKLFF. This chain joins TRBV28 and TRBJ1-4, with 9 bases lining up with TRBD1. CDR3 length: 16 residues. The V segment lost 7 bases and the J segment 0 bases; nucleotides outside the gene matches: 6. Germline V gives CDR1 MDHEN, CDR2 SYDVKM.

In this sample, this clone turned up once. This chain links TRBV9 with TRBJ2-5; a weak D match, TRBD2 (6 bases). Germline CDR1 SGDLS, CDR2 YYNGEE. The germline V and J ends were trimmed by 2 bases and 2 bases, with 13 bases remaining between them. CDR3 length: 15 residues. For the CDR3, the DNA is TGTGCCAGCAGCGTGTTGGAGGGGACTCAAGAGACCCAGTACTTC. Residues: CASSVLEGTQETQYF.

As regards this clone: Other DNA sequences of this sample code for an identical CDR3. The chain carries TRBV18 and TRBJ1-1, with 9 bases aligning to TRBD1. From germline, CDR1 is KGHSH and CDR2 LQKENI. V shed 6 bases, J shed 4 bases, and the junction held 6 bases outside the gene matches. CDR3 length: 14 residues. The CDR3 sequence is CASSPSTGGTEAFF. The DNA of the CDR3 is TGTGCCAGCTCGCCATCGACAGGGGGCACTGAAGCTTTCTTT.

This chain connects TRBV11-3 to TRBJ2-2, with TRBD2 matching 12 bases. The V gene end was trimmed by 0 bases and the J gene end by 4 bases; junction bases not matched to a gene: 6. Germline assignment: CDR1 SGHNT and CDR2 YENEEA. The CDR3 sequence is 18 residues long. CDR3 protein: CASSLDRLAGGATGELFF. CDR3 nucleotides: TGTGCCAGCAGCTTAGATCGCCTAGCGGGAGGGGCCACCGGGGAGCTGTTTTTT.

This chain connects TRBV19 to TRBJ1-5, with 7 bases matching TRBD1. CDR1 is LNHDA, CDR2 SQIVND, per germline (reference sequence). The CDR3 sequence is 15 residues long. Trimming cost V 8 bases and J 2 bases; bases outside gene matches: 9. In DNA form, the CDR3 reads TGTGCCAGTCGCCACCGGACAGGTGGCAATCAGCCCCAGCATTTT. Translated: CASRHRTGGNQPQHF.

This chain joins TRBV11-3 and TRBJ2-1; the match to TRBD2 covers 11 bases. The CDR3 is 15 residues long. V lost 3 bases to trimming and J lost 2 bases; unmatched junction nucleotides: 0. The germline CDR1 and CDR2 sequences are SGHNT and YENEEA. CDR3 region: CASSFSGGAYNEQFF. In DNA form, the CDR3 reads TGTGCCAGCAGCTTTAGCGGGGGGGCCTACAATGAGCAGTTCTTC.

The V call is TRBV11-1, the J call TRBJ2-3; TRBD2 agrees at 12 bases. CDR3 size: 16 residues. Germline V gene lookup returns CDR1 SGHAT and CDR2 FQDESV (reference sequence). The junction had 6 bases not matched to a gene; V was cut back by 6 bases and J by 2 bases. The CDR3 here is CASRSGLAGHTDTQYF. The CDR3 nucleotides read TGTGCCAGCAGGAGCGGACTAGCGGGGCACACAGATACGCAGTATTTT.

CDR3 amino acids: CASSSDSRNQPQHF. The DNA for the CDR3 is TGTGCCAGCAGTTCCGACAGCCGCAATCAGCCCCAGCATTTT. The gene calls are TRBV6-6 and TRBJ1-5; D may be TRBD1 (5 bases). CDR1 and CDR2 from the germline V gene are MNHNY and SVGAGI (reference sequence). The CDR3 loop spans 14 amino acids. V lost 4 bases and J lost 2, with 9 bases in between.

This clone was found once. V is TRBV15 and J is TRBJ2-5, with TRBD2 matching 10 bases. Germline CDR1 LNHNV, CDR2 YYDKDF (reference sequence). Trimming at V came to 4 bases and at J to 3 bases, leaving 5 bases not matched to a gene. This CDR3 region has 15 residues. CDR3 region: CATSISGGPEETQYF. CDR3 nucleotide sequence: TGTGCCACCAGCATTAGCGGGGGGCCTGAAGAGACCCAGTACTTC.